A selection of T cell receptor beta chains follows, all from one sample in a study of T cells in Graves' hyperthyroidism and ophthalmopathy. One entry per CDR3 protein, called by TCRdb with MiXCR from the multiplex PCR reads. This sample has roughly 400,000 distinct CDR3 sequences; 11% to 15% occur once, and the top ten carry approximately 29%. The sample was blood. These receptor sequences come from a man between 45 and 60 years old with Graves' ophthalmopathy. CDR3s include the opening cysteine and the closing phenylalanine or tryptophan. The D gene is left open where the match is weak. Clone size is given for some rows only: seen once, a few or many times, or a class if the clone is expanded.

clone_size	v_call	j_call	d_call	cdr3_nt	cdr3_aa
NA	TRBV4-2	TRBJ2-5	TRBD2	TGTGCCAGCAGCCAAGGCCTAGCGGAAGAGACCCAGTACTTC	CASSQGLAEETQYF
few	TRBV14	TRBJ1-2	NA	TGTGCCAGCAGCCAAGATCTCCCGGGACAATACCCCTGGGGTGGCTACACCTTC	CASSQDLPGQYPWGGYTF
NA	TRBV29-1	TRBJ2-7	NA	TGCAGCGTTGGATCGGGCCAGTACGAGCAGCACTTC	CSVGSGQYEQHF
NA	TRBV28	TRBJ2-3	NA	TGTGCCAGTAAGGGGGGAGCCCAAGATACGCAGTATTTT	CASKGGAQDTQYF
NA	TRBV12-3/TRBV12-4	TRBJ2-3	NA	TGTGCCAGCGTTTTAGGCACAGATACGCAGTATTTT	CASVLGTDTQYF
NA	TRBV6-4	TRBJ2-7	TRBD1	TGTGCCAGCAGTGACTCCCTCCGGGACAGATATTCATACGAGCAGTACTTC	CASSDSLRDRYSYEQYF
few	TRBV20-1	TRBJ2-7	NA	TGCAGTGCTTCGACCTGGACTCCGTCACGCTACGAGCAGTACTTC	CSASTWTPSRYEQYF
many	TRBV5-1	TRBJ2-3	TRBD2	TGCGCCAGCAGCTTGGGGGAACTAGCGGGACTGGTCGCGCAGTATTTT	CASSLGELAGLVAQYF
many	TRBV20-1	TRBJ2-3	TRBD2	TGCAGTGCTGAATCCCTAGCGGGTAGCACAGATACGCAGTATTTT	CSAESLAGSTDTQYF
many	TRBV5-1	TRBJ2-5	TRBD2	TGCGCCAGCAGCTTGGCTCTAGCGGGAGGGCCACAAGAGACCCAGTACTTC	CASSLALAGGPQETQYF
many	TRBV19	TRBJ2-5	TRBD2	TGTGCCAGTAGTATATTGTCTAGCGGAAAAGAGACCCAGTACTTC	CASSILSSGKETQYF
many	TRBV6-1	TRBJ1-3	NA	TGTGCCAGCAGTCGAAGACAGGCCAGCTCTGGAAACACCATATATTTT	CASSRRQASSGNTIYF
many	TRBV10-3	TRBJ1-1	NA	TGTGCCATCCGTCCCCGAATGGACACTGAAGCTTTCTTT	CAIRPRMDTEAFF
NA	TRBV6-1	TRBJ2-1	TRBD2	TGTGCCAGCACGGGACTAGGTGGGAATGAGCAGTTCTTC	CASTGLGGNEQFF
NA	TRBV6-5	TRBJ2-3	NA	TGTGCCAGCAGTTACTCGAGTCAGGGACAAAACACAGATACGCAGTATTTT	CASSYSSQGQNTDTQYF
many	TRBV7-2	TRBJ2-2	NA	TGTGCCAGCAACCTCAGGAACACCGGGGAGCTGTTTTTT	CASNLRNTGELFF
few	TRBV6-1	TRBJ2-7	NA	TGTGCCAGCAGTGAAGTAACCACCCACTACGAGCAGTACTTC	CASSEVTTHYEQYF